What follows are 24 T cell receptor beta chains derived from one specimen sequenced in a study of shared clonotypes between healthy human individuals. Sequencing was performed with immunoSEQ multiplex PCR; in TCRdb, only in-frame clones are kept and a portion is missing. Of nearly 1,000,000 clones listed, 60% to 85% are singletons. The sample taken for sequencing was memory CD4+ T cells sorted from blood. The sample's subset: CD45RA-negative fraction. The receptors come from a man younger than 30 in good health.

This clone appeared once. The V gene is TRBV29-1, the J gene TRBJ2-7; D gene uncertain. V was cut by 4 bases and J by 5 bases, with 18 bases left in between. This CDR3 contains 14 residues. Germline values: CDR1 SQVTM, CDR2 ANQGSEA. CDR3 nucleotides: TGCAGCGTTGCACGCTCGTTGGTGATCGACGAGCAGTACTTC. This encodes CSVARSLVIDEQYF.

This clone occurred once. The gene calls are TRBV6-5 and TRBJ2-1, with 8 nucleotides matching TRBD1. The J segment lost 9 bases and the V segment lost 2 bases, leaving 3 bases of the junction unmatched. CDR1 MNHEY and CDR2 SVGAGI come from the germline V gene. The CDR3 spans 13 residues. CDR3 region: CASSYPGTGEQFF. Written as DNA, the CDR3 is TGTGCCAGCAGTTACCCCGGGACAGGTGAGCAGTTCTTC.

The rearrangement uses TRBV10-3 and TRBJ2-2, with 10 nucleotides matching TRBD2. J lost 4 bases, V lost 7 bases, and 15 bases had no gene match. The germline V gene encodes CDR1 ENHRY and CDR2 SYGVKD. CDR3 length: 18 amino acids. The DNA of the CDR3 is TGTGCCATCACCCAGCGGGAGGGGGGACCTGAGGGCACCGGGGAGCTGTTTTTT. Translating gives CAITQREGGPEGTGELFF.

This chain joins TRBV7-9 and TRBJ1-5, with no clear D. The V gene's germline CDR1 is SEHNR and CDR2 FQNEAQ (reference sequence). Trimming shortened V by 9 bases and J by 2 bases, and 11 bases separated the two germline ends. The CDR3 runs 13 residues. Here the CDR3 reads CASGGQGNQPQHF. In DNA, the CDR3 is TGTGCCAGTGGTGGGCAGGGCAATCAGCCCCAGCATTTT.

This clone appeared a single time. CDR3 nucleotide sequence: TGCGCCAGCAGCTTGGGCAGGGGGATCACAGATACGCAGTATTTT. Its protein is CASSLGRGITDTQYF. The rearrangement links TRBV5-1 to TRBJ2-3, with 7 bases aligning to TRBD1. Germline CDR1 is SGHRS and CDR2 is YFSETQ. Trimming cost V 0 bases and J 2 bases; bases outside gene matches: 3. CDR3 length: 15 residues.

The chain employs TRBV19 and TRBJ1-2, with 10 nucleotides matching TRBD1. Looked up from germline, CDR1 is LNHDA and CDR2 is SQIVND (reference sequence). The CDR3 runs to 15 residues. The J segment lost 8 bases and the V segment lost 4 bases, leaving 10 bases of the junction unmatched. The CDR3 loop is CASSTPRDRGAGYTF. CDR3 DNA: TGTGCCAGTAGTACCCCTCGGGACAGGGGTGCCGGCTACACCTTC.

This clone was detected only a few times. At the DNA level, this CDR3 is encoded by other sequences in the same sample as well. The chain couples TRBV9 to TRBJ2-3; D is tentatively TRBD1 or TRBD2 (6 bases each). CDR3 length: 16 residues. Trimming took off 0 bases at V and 2 bases at J, with 13 bases between the two ends. Per germline, CDR1 SGDLS and CDR2 YYNGEE. CDR3 sequence: CASSVVGGGLTDTQYF. CDR3 sequence (DNA): TGTGCCAGCAGCGTAGTAGGTGGGGGGCTCACAGATACGCAGTATTTT.

The rearrangement uses TRBV5-4 and TRBJ2-1, with D perhaps matching TRBD1 (6 bases). CDR3 length: 15 amino acids. Germline V gives CDR1 SGHNT, CDR2 YYREEE (reference sequence). V was trimmed by 3 bases and J by 0 bases, leaving 10 bases between them. CDR3 region: CASSWEGGSYNEQFF. CDR3 nucleotides: TGTGCCAGCAGCTGGGAAGGGGGCTCCTACAATGAGCAGTTCTTC.

This clone was seen a few times. V is TRBV19 and J is TRBJ1-6; TRBD1 aligns across 8 bases. Germline-derived CDR1 and CDR2 are LNHDA and SQIVND (reference sequence). V lost 5 bases to trimming and J lost 5 bases; unmatched junction nucleotides: 2. The CDR3 extends over 14 amino acids. The CDR3 here is CASSDRGDNSPLHF. CDR3 nucleotide sequence: TGTGCCAGTAGTGACAGGGGTGATAATTCACCCCTCCACTTT.

The V gene is TRBV5-1, the J gene TRBJ2-5; tentatively, D is TRBD1 (5 bases). The germline V gene has CDR1 SGHRS and CDR2 YFSETQ. The V gene lost 1 base and the J gene lost 4 bases, with 14 bases spanning the gap. This CDR3 comprises 15 residues. CDR3 nucleotide sequence: TGCGCCAGCAGCTTGATGGGGCAGGGCGGAGAGACCCAGTACTTC. Protein sequence: CASSLMGQGGETQYF.

The chain couples TRBV5-4 to TRBJ2-2, with D perhaps TRBD2 (5 bases). The CDR3 has 14 residues. V was clipped by 5 bases and J by 6 bases, with 14 bases between them. Germline V gene sequence: CDR1 SGHNT, CDR2 YYREEE (reference sequence). The CDR3 nucleotides read TGTGCCAGCAGTAGAGGGAATAGGGCCGGGGAGCTGTTTTTT. Its translation is CASSRGNRAGELFF.

The chain links TRBV28 to TRBJ1-5, with TRBD1 matching 9 bases. Germline CDR1 MDHEN, CDR2 SYDVKM. With 4 bases clipped from V and 5 bases from J, the junction kept 6 bases outside the gene matches. The CDR3 has 15 amino acids. This CDR3 is CASSSPGTGHQPQHF. DNA of the CDR3: TGTGCCAGCAGTTCACCCGGGACAGGGCATCAGCCCCAGCATTTT. The full variable domain, its missing parts supplied by reference TRBV28 and TRBJ1-5, is DVKVTQSSRYLVKRTGEKVFLECVQDMDHENMFWYRQDPGLGLRLIYFSYDVKMKEKGDIPEGYSVSREKKERFSLILESASTNQTSMYLCASSSPGTGHQPQHFGDGTRLSIL.

J is TRBJ1-6 and V is TRBV4-3; D ambiguous. V lost 1 base and J 4 bases, leaving 5 bases between the germline ends. Germline CDR1 is LGHNA and CDR2 is YSLEER. The CDR3 runs 14 residues. The CDR3 region is CASSQGEYNSPLHF. The CDR3 region has the DNA TGCGCCAGCAGCCAAGGGGAGTATAATTCACCCCTCCACTTT.

The chain combines TRBV4-1 with TRBJ1-2; D is ambiguous. Germline V gives CDR1 MGHRA, CDR2 YSYEKL. V lost 1 base and J 4 bases, leaving 13 bases between the germline ends. The CDR3 sequence is 15 residues long. DNA for the CDR3: TGCGCCAGCAGCCAAGCTCCAGGAGCGGGCTATGGCTACACCTTC. This gives the protein CASSQAPGAGYGYTF.

The chain's CDR3 is CASSFTGTDNQPQHF. The CDR3 region has the DNA TGCGCCAGCAGCTTCACCGGGACAGACAATCAGCCCCAGCATTTT. The chain couples TRBV5-1 to TRBJ1-5; 7 bases are shared with TRBD1. Trimming took 2 bases from V and 3 from J; bases not matched to a gene: 5. There are 15 residues in the CDR3. Germline CDR1 and CDR2: SGHRS and YFSETQ.

This chain links TRBV6-5 with TRBJ1-4; TRBD1 is a possible D gene (5 bases). Germline V gene lookup returns CDR1 MNHEY and CDR2 SVGAGI. CDR3 length: 15 amino acids. V shed 6 bases and J shed 5 bases, with 16 bases lying between them. The CDR3 region has the DNA TGTGCCAGCAGCCCTGGGGGACGGGCGAATGAAAAACTGTTTTTT. This sequence encodes CASSPGGRANEKLFF.

CDR3 protein: CASSPYSSEETQYF. The DNA of the CDR3 is TGTGCCAGCTCACCATACAGCTCAGAGGAGACCCAGTACTTC. The J gene is TRBJ2-5, the V gene TRBV18; no clear D. V was clipped by 2 bases and J by 5 bases, with 12 bases between them. The CDR3 has 14 residues. Per the germline V gene, CDR1 is KGHSH and CDR2 is LQKENI. Filled out from reference TRBV18 and TRBJ2-5, the complete variable domain reads NAGVMQNPRHLVRRRGQEARLRCSPMKGHSHVYWYRQLPEEGLKFMVYLQKENIIDESGMPKERFSAEFPKEGPSILRIQQVVRGDSAAYFCASSPYSSEETQYFGPGTRLLVL.

The chain has TRBV7-6 and TRBJ2-7; possibly TRBD2 for D (6 bases). Germline CDR1 SGHVS, CDR2 FNYEAQ. This CDR3 contains 13 residues. The V and J ends lost 1 base and 5 bases respectively, with 9 bases between them. CDR3 region: CASSLDRGNEQYF. CDR3 DNA sequence: TGTGCCAGCAGCTTAGACCGCGGGAACGAGCAGTACTTC. Combining the CDR3 with reference TRBV7-6 and TRBJ2-7 gives the whole variable domain GAGVSQSPRYKVTKRGQDVALRCDPISGHVSLYWYRQALGQGPEFLTYFNYEAQQDKSGLPNDRFSAERPEGSISTLTIQRTEQRDSAMYRCASSLDRGNEQYFGPGTRLTVT.

V gene TRBV6-6 combines with J gene TRBJ1-6; 9 bases are a match to TRBD1. Trimming cost V 4 bases and J 4 bases; bases outside gene matches: 2. The CDR3 length is 15 residues. Germline V gene data show CDR1 as MNHNY and CDR2 as SVGAGI (reference sequence). CDR3 in DNA: TGTGCCAGCAGTTTGGGACAGGGTTATAATTCACCCCTCCACTTT. This gives the protein CASSLGQGYNSPLHF.

This clone came up once. This chain links TRBV7-2 with TRBJ2-7; 11 nucleotides line up with TRBD2. V gave up 6 bases and J gave up 1 base; unmatched junction bases: 5. The CDR3 covers 15 residues. CDR1 and CDR2 (germline): SGHTA, FQGNSA. CDR3 DNA sequence: TGTGCCAGCAGTTTGACTAGCGGGGAATCCTACGAGCAGTACTTC. Translating gives CASSLTSGESYEQYF. The full variable domain, rest sourced from reference TRBV7-2 and TRBJ2-7, is GAGVSQSPSNKVTEKGKDVELRCDPISGHTALYWYRQSLGQGLEFLIYFQGNSAPDKSGLPSDRFSAERTGGSVSTLTIQRTQQEDSAVYLCASSLTSGESYEQYFGPGTRLTVT.

The V call is TRBV5-1, the J call TRBJ1-6, with 8 bases lining up with TRBD1. This CDR3 region has 14 residues. Looked up from germline, CDR1 is SGHRS and CDR2 is YFSETQ. Germline trimming cut 5 bases from V and 10 bases from J; bases unmatched to any gene: 8. DNA of the CDR3: TGCGCCAGCAGGGCGGGACAGGAGGTGTCACCCCTCCACTTT. Protein product: CASRAGQEVSPLHF.

V is TRBV5-6 and J is TRBJ1-1; 8 positions agree with TRBD1. The CDR3 runs 14 residues. Germline trimming cut 0 bases from V and 5 bases from J; bases unmatched to any gene: 3. The germline V gene encodes CDR1 SGHDT and CDR2 YYEEEE. CDR3 coding DNA: TGTGCCAGCAGCTTGGGCAGGGGGCTGACTGAAGCTTTCTTT. Translated: CASSLGRGLTEAFF.

This sequence joins TRBV19 and TRBJ1-1; D remains ambiguous. The V gene lost 8 bases and the J gene lost 1 base, with 14 bases spanning the gap. The CDR3 runs 14 residues. CDR1 and CDR2 from the germline V gene are LNHDA and SQIVND (reference sequence). CDR3 amino acids: CASFRSLGNTEAFF. Here the CDR3 DNA reads TGTGCCAGTTTTAGGTCTTTGGGGAACACTGAAGCTTTCTTT.

This clone showed up just once. The V and J genes are TRBV19 and TRBJ1-2, with D unclear. This CDR3 is 13 amino acids long. CDR1 and CDR2 from the germline V gene are LNHDA and SQIVND (reference sequence). Deletions cut 6 bases from V and 8 bases from J, with 16 bases between. Here the CDR3 DNA reads TGTGCCAGTAGCACCGCCGGGTATGAGGGCTACACCTTC. It encodes CASSTAGYEGYTF.